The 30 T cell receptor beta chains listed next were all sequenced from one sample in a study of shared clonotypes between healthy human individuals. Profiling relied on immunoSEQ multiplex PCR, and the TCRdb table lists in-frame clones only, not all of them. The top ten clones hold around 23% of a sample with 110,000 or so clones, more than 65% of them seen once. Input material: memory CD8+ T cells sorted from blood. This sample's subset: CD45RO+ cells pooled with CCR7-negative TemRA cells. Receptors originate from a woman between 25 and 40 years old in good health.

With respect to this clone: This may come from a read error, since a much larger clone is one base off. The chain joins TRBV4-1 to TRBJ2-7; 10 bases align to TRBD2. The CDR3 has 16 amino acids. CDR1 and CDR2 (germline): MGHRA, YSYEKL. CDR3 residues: CASNQNSLAGAYEQYF. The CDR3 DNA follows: TGCGCCAGCAACCAAAATAGTCTAGCGGGGGCCTACGAGCAGTACTTC.

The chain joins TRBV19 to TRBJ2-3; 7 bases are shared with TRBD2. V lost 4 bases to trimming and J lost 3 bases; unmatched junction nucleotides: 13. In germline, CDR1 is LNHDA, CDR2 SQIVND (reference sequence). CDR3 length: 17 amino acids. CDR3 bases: TGTGCCAGTAGTACAAGAGAGTGGGCTAGCGGAACAGATACGCAGTATTTT. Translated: CASSTREWASGTDTQYF.

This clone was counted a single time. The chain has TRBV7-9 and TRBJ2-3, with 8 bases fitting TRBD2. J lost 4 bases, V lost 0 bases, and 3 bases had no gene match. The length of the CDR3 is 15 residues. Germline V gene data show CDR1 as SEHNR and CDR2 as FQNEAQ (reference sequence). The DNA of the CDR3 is TGTGCCAGCAGCTTAGCGCACGGGGGGGCAGATACGCAGTATTTT. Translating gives CASSLAHGGADTQYF.

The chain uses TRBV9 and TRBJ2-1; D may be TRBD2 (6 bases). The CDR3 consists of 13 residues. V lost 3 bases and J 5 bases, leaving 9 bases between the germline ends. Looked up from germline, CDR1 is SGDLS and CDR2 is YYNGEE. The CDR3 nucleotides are TGTGCCAGCAGCGAGGGACTCCACAATGAGCAGTTCTTC. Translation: CASSEGLHNEQFF.

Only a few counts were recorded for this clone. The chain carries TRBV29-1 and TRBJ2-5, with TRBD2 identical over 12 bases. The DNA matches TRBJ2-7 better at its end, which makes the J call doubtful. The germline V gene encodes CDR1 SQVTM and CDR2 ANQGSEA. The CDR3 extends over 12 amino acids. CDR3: CSATSGSSEQYF. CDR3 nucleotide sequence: TGCAGCGCGACTAGCGGGAGTTCCGAGCAGTACTTC.

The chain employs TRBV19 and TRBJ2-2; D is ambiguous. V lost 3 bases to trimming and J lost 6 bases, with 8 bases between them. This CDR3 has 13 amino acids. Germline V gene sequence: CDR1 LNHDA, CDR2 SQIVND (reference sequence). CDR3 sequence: CASSIWGPGELFF. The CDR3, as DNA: TGTGCCAGTAGTATTTGGGGTCCCGGGGAGCTGTTTTTT.

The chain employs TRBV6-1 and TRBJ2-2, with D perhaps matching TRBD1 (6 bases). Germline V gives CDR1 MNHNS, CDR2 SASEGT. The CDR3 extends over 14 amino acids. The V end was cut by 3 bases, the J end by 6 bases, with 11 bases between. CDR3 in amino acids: CASSDRGLAGELFF. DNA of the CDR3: TGTGCCAGCAGTGACAGGGGTCTCGCCGGGGAGCTGTTTTTT.

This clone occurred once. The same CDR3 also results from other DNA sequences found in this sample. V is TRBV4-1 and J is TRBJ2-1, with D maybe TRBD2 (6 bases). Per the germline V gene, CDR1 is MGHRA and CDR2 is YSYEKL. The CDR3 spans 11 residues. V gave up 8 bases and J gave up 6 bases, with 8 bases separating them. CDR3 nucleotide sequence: TGCGCCAGCCGCGGGACCAATGAGCAGTTCTTC. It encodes CASRGTNEQFF.

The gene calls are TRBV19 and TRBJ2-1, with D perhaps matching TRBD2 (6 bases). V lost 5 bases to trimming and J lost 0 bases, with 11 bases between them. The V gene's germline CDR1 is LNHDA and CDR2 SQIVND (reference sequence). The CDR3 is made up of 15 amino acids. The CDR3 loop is CASSPSVSSYNEQFF. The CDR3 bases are TGTGCCAGTAGTCCTAGCGTTAGCTCCTACAATGAGCAGTTCTTC.

The CDR3 sequence is CASSKTFSNQPQHF. CDR3 nucleotide sequence: TGTGCCAGTAGTAAAACCTTTAGCAATCAGCCCCAGCATTTT. This chain joins TRBV19 and TRBJ1-5; unclear D gene. The CDR3 extends over 14 amino acids. V gave up 4 bases and J gave up 0 bases, with 7 bases separating them. The germline gives CDR1 LNHDA, CDR2 SQIVND (reference sequence).

The CDR3 DNA is TGTGCCAGCAGCCCCCTTTGGAACCAAGAGACCCAGTACTTC. Its translation: CASSPLWNQETQYF. V and J are TRBV7-2 and TRBJ2-5; D is undetermined. Germline CDR1 reads SGHTA; CDR2 reads FQGNSA. The CDR3 has 14 amino acids. Trimming pared 5 bases from V and 0 bases from J, leaving 10 bases between.

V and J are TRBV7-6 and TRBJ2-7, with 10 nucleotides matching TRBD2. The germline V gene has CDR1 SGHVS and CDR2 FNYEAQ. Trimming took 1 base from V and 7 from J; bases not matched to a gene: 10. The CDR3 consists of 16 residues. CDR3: CASSLGEGTSEREQYF. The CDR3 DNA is TGTGCCAGCAGCTTAGGAGAAGGGACTAGCGAGAGGGAGCAGTACTTC.

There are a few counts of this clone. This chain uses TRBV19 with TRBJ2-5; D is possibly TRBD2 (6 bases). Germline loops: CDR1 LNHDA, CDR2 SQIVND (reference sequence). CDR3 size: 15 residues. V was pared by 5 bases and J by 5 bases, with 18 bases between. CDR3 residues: CASSLGGGVGETQYF. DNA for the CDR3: TGTGCCAGTAGTTTGGGTGGAGGGGTCGGGGAGACCCAGTACTTC.

The CDR3 is CASSETTRYQPQHF. The CDR3, as DNA: TGCGCCAGCAGTGAGACTACCCGCTATCAGCCCCAGCATTTT. The V and J genes are TRBV10-2 and TRBJ1-5, with D unresolved. The CDR3 totals 14 residues. V lost 2 bases and J lost 5, with 10 bases in between. Germline-derived CDR1 and CDR2 are WSHSY and SAAADI.

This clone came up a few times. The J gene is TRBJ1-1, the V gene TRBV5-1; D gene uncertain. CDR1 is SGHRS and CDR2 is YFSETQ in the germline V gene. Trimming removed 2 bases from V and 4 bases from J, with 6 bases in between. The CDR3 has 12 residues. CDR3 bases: TGCGCCAGCAGCTTCTCTACCACTGAAGCTTTCTTT. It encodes CASSFSTTEAFF.

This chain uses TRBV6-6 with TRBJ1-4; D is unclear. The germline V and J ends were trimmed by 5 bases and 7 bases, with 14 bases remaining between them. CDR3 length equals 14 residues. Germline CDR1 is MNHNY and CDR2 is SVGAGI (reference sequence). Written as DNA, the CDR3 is TGTGCCAGCAGTCCCGTCCAATCGCCTGAAAAACTGTTTTTT. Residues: CASSPVQSPEKLFF.

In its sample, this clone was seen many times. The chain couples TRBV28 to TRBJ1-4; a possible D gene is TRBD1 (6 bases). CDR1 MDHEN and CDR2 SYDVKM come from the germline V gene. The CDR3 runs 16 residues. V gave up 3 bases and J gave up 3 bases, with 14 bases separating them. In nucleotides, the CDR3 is TGTGCCAGCAGTTTGGGGGTGGCAGGGGCTAATGAAAAACTGTTTTTT. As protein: CASSLGVAGANEKLFF.

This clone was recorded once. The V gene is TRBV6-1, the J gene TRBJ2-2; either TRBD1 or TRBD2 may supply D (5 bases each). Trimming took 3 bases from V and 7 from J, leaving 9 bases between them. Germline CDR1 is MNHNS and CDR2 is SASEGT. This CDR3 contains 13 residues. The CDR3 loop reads CASSDRDHGELFF. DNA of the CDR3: TGTGCCAGCAGTGACAGGGACCACGGGGAGCTGTTTTTT.

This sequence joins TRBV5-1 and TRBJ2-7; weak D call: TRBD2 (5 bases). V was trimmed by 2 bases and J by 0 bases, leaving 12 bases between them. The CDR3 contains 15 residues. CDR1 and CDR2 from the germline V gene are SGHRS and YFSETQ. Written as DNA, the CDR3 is TGCGCCAGCAGCTTTGAAAGGGAGAGCTCCTACGAGCAGTACTTC. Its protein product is CASSFERESSYEQYF.

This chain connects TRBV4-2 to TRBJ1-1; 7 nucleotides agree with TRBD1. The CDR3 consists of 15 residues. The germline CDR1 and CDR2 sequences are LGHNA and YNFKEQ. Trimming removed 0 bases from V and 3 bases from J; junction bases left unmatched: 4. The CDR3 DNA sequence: TGTGCCAGCAGCCAAGAGGCAGGGGGAGACACTGAAGCTTTCTTT. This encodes CASSQEAGGDTEAFF.

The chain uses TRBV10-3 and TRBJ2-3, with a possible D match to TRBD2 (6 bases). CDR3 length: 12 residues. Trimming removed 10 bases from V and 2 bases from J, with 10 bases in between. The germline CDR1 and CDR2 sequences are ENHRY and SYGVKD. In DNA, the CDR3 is TGTGCCACCGGGACTGACACAGATACGCAGTATTTT. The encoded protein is CATGTDTDTQYF.

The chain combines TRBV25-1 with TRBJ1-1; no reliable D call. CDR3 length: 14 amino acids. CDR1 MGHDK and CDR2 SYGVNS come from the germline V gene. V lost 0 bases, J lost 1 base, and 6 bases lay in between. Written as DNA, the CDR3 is TGTGCCAGCAGTGAATATGATGGGAACACTGAAGCTTTCTTT. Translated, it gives CASSEYDGNTEAFF.

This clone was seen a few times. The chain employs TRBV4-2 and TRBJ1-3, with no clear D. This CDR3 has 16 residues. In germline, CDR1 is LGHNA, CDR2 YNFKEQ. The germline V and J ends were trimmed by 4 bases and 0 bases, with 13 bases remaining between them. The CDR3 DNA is TGTGCCAGCAGCCCTAAGGTGGTGGACTCTGGAAACACCATATATTTT. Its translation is CASSPKVVDSGNTIYF.

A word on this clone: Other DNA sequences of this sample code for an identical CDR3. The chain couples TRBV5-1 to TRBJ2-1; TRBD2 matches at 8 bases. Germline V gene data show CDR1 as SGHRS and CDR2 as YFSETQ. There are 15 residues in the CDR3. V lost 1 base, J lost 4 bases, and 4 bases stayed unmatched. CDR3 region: CASSLSSGGYNEQFF. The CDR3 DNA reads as TGCGCCAGCAGCTTGAGCAGCGGGGGTTACAATGAGCAGTTCTTC.

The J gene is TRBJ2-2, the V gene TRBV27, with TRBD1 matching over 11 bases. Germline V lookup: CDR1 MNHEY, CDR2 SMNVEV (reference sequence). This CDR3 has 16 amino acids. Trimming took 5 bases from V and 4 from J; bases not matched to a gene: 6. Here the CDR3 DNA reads TGTGCCAGCAGTCCCTGGACAGGGGGCAGCACCGGGGAGCTGTTTTTT. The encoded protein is CASSPWTGGSTGELFF.

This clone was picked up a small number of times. CDR3 sequence reads: CASSTMGGRDNYGYTF. The CDR3 nucleotides read TGTGCCAGCAGCACAATGGGGGGGAGAGATAACTATGGCTACACCTTC. V and J are TRBV25-1 and TRBJ1-2; possibly TRBD1 for D (5 bases). The germline gives CDR1 MGHDK, CDR2 SYGVNS. Trimming removed 6 bases from V and 1 base from J, with 18 bases in between. This CDR3 comprises 16 residues.

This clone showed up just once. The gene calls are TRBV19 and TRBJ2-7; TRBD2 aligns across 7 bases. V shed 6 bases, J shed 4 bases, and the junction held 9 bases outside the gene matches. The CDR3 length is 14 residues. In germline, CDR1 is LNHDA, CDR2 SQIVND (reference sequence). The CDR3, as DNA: TGTGCCAGTAGCCCTGGAGCGGGACGGTACGAGCAGTACTTC. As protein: CASSPGAGRYEQYF.

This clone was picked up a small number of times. The DNA of the CDR3 is TGCAGCGTTGGGAATGGGGAGGCCGATGAGCAGTTCTTC. Residues: CSVGNGEADEQFF. This sequence joins TRBV29-1 and TRBJ2-1; D is possibly TRBD2 (6 bases). Trimming took off 4 bases at V and 8 bases at J, with 15 bases between the two ends. This CDR3 is 13 amino acids long. Germline loops: CDR1 SQVTM, CDR2 ANQGSEA.

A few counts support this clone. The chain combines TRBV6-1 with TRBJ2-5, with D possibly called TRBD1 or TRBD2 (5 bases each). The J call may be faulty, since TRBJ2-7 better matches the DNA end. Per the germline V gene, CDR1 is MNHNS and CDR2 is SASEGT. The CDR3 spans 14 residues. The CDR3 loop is CASKGYGAGYEQYF. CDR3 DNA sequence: TGTGCCAGCAAGGGTTACGGGGCTGGGTACGAGCAGTACTTC.

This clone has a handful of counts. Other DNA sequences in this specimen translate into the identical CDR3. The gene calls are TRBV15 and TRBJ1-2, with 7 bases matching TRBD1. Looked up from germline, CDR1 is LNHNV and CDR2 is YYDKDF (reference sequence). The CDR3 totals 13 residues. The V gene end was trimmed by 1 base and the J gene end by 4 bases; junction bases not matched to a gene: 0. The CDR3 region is CATSRGTGYGYTF. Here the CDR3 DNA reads TGTGCCACCAGCAGAGGGACAGGCTATGGCTACACCTTC.